This TCR beta chain was captured in a study of identical twins. Study conclusions and caveats: Whereas memory repertoires showed no such difference, abundant cord blood beta clonotypes carried fewer insertions. Twin-shared out-of-frame alpha sequences were enriched for low generation probability. Models came in too low on out-of-frame TCR alpha sharing in monozygotic twins.

TCRdb processed the 5' RACE reads anew with MiXCR; each CDR3 protein has one entry. The sample gives 1.5 million to 2 million distinct CDR3 sequences, around 29% of which show up once; 0.25% to 0.3% is in the top ten. Only healthy Caucasians were enrolled as donors. This clonotype was seen a few times. Its cognate antigen is unknown. The CDR3 has 14 amino acids. CDR1 and CDR2 (germline): DFQATT, SNEGSKA (reference sequence). The J segment lost 3 bases and the V segment lost 3 bases, leaving 5 bases of the junction unmatched. The gene calls are TRBV20-1 and TRBJ2-1; 7 positions match TRBD2. This clonotype was sampled from a newborn girl in good health. Sequences were obtained from cord blood. The CDR3 region is CSARKREVYNEQFF. In DNA form, the CDR3 reads TGCAGTGCTAGGAAGCGGGAAGTCTACAATGAGCAGTTCTTC.